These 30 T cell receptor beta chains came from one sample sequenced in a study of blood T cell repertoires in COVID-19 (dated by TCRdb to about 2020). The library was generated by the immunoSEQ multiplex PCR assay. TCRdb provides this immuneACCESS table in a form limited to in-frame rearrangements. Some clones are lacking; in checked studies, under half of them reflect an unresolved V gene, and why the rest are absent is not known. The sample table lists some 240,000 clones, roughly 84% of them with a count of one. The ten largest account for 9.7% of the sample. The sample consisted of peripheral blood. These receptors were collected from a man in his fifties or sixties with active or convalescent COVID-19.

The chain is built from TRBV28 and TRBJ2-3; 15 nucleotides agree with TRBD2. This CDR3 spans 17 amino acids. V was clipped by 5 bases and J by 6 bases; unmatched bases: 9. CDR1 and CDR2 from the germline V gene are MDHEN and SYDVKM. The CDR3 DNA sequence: TGTGCCAGCAGTCTGGGACTAGCGGGGGGACAGCGGGATACGCAGTATTTT. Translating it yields CASSLGLAGGQRDTQYF.

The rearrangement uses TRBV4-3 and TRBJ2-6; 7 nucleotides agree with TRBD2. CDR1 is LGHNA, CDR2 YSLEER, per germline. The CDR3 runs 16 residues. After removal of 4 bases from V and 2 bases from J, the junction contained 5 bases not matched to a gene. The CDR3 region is CASSLSAGAGANVLTF. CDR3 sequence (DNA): TGCGCCAGCAGCCTGTCCGCGGGGGCTGGGGCCAACGTCCTGACTTTC.

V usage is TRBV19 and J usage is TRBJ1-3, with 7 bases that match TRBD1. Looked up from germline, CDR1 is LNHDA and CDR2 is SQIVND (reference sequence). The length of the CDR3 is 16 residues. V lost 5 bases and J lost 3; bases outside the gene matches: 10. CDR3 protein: CASSVYTGEGGNTIYF. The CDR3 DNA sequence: TGTGCCAGTAGTGTCTACACAGGGGAAGGTGGAAACACCATATATTTT. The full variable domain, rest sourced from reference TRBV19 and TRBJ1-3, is DGGITQSPKYLFRKEGQNVTLSCEQNLNHDAMYWYRQDPGQGLRLIYYSQIVNDFQKGDIAEGYSVSREKKESFPLTVTSAQKNPTAFYLCASSVYTGEGGNTIYFGEGSWLTVV.

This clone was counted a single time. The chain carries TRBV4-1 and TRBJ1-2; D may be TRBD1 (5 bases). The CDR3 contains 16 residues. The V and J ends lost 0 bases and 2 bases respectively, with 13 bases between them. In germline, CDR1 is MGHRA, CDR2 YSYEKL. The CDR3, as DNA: TGCGCCAGCAGCCAAGAATGGGGCAGGTTGAACTATGGCTACACCTTC. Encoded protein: CASSQEWGRLNYGYTF.

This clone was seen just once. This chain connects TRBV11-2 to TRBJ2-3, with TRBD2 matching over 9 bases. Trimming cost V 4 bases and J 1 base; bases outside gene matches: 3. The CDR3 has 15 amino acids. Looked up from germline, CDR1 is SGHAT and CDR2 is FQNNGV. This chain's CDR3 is CASSSPSGGTDTQYF. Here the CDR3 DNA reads TGTGCCAGCAGCTCCCCTAGCGGGGGCACAGATACGCAGTATTTT.

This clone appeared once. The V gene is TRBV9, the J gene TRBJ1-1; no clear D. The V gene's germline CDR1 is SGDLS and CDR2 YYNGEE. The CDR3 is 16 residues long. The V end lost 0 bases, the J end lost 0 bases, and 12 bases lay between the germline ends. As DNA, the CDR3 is TGTGCCAGCAGCGTAGGGGCAGGCGCCATGAACACTGAAGCTTTCTTT. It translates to CASSVGAGAMNTEAFF.

CDR3 in amino acids: CASSRSRAGELETQYF. Written as DNA, the CDR3 is TGCGCCAGCAGCCGTTCCCGGGCCGGGGAGTTGGAGACCCAGTACTTC. The rearrangement links TRBV4-3 to TRBJ2-5, with D maybe TRBD2 (5 bases). Looked up from germline, CDR1 is LGHNA and CDR2 is YSLEER. This CDR3 spans 16 amino acids. The V end was cut by 4 bases, the J end by 5 bases, with 20 bases between.

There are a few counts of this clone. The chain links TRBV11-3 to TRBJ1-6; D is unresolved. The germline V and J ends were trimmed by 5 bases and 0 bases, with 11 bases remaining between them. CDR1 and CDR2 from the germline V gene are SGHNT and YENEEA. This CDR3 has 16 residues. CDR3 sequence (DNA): TGTGCCAGCAGCCATAACCCGAGCTCCTATAATTCACCCCTCCACTTT. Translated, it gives CASSHNPSSYNSPLHF.

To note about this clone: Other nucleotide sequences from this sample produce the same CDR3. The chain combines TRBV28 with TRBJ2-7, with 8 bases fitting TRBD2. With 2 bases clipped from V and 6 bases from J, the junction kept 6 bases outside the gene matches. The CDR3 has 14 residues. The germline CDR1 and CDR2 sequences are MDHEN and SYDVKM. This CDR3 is CASSLPGLVLEQYF. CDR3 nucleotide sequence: TGTGCCAGCAGTTTACCGGGACTAGTTCTCGAGCAGTACTTC.

CDR3 residues: CASSQPGDREQYF. CDR3 bases: TGTGCCAGCAGCCAACCGGGGGACCGGGAGCAGTACTTC. The rearrangement uses TRBV3-1 (or the pseudogene TRBV3-2) and TRBJ2-7, with D perhaps matching TRBD2 (6 bases). V was pared by 2 bases and J by 7 bases, with 12 bases between. This CDR3 has 13 residues. Germline CDR1 LGHDT, CDR2 YNNKEL (reference sequence).

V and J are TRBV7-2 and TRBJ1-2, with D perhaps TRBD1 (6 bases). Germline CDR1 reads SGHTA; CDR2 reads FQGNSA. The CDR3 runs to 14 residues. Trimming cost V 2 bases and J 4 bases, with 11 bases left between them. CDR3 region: CASSLNRAAYGYTF. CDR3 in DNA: TGTGCCAGCAGCTTAAACAGGGCCGCCTATGGCTACACCTTC.

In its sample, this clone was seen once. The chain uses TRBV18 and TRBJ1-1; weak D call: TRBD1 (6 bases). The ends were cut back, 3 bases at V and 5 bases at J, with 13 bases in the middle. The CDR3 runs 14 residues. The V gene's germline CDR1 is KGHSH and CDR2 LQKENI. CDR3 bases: TGTGCCAGCTCACCTACAGGGTATCGAACTGAAGCTTTCTTT. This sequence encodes CASSPTGYRTEAFF. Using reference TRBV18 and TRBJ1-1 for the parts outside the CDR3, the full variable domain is NAGVMQNPRHLVRRRGQEARLRCSPMKGHSHVYWYRQLPEEGLKFMVYLQKENIIDESGMPKERFSAEFPKEGPSILRIQQVVRGDSAAYFCASSPTGYRTEAFFGQGTRLTVV.

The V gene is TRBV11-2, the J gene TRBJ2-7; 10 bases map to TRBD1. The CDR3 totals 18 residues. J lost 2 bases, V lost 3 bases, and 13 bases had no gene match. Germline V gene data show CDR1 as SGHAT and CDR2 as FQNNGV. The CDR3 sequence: CASSFYSTLGTGAYEQYV. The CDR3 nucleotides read TGTGCCAGCAGCTTTTATTCCACACTGGGGACAGGGGCCTACGAGCAGTACGTC.

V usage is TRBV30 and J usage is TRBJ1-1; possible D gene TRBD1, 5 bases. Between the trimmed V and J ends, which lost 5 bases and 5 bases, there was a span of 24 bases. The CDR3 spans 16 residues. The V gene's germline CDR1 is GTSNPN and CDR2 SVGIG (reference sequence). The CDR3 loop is CAWAPRLGGDSTEAFF. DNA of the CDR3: TGTGCCTGGGCCCCTCGACTTGGCGGGGACTCGACTGAAGCTTTCTTT.

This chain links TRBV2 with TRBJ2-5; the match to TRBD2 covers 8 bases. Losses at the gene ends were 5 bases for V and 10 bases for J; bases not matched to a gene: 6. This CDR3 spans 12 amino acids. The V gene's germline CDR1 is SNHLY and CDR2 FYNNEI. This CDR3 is CASSQTGGDQYF. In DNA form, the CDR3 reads TGTGCCAGCAGTCAAACGGGGGGGGACCAGTACTTC.

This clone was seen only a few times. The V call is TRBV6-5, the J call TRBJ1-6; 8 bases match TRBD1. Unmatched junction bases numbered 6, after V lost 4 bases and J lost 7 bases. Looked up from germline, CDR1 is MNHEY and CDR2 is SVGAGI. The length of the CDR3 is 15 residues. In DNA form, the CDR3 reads TGTGCCAGCAGTTTATCCCGGGACAGGAATTCACCCCTCCACTTT. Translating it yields CASSLSRDRNSPLHF.

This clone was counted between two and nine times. CDR3 protein: CASDSGGTEAFF. CDR3 DNA: TGTGCCAGTGATTCAGGGGGCACTGAAGCTTTCTTT. The rearrangement uses TRBV5-5 and TRBJ1-1; 7 bases are a match to TRBD1. This CDR3 comprises 12 residues. Germline CDR1 reads SGHKS; CDR2 reads YYEKEE (reference sequence). V lost 8 bases and J lost 4; bases outside the gene matches: 5.

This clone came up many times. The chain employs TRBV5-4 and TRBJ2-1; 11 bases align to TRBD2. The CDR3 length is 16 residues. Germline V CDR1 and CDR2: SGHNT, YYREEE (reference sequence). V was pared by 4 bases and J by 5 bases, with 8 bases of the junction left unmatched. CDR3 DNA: TGTGCCAGCAGCCCGTTCCCGGGACTAGCGGACAATGAGCAGTTCTTC. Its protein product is CASSPFPGLADNEQFF.

This chain's CDR3 is CASSLLNRGSNEKLFF. CDR3 bases: TGTGCCAGCAGCTTACTCAACAGGGGTTCTAATGAAAAACTGTTTTTT. The chain carries TRBV7-8 and TRBJ1-4; 7 positions agree with TRBD1. In germline, CDR1 is SGHVS, CDR2 FQNEAQ. The CDR3 is 16 residues long. Trimming took 2 bases from V and 3 from J; bases not matched to a gene: 6.

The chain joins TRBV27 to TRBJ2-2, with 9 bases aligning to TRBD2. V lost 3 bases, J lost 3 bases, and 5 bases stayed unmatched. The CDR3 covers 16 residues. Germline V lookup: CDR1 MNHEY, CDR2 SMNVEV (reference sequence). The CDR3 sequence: CASSFVGGRDTGELFF. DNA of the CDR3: TGTGCCAGCAGTTTTGTGGGCGGGAGGGACACCGGGGAGCTGTTTTTT.

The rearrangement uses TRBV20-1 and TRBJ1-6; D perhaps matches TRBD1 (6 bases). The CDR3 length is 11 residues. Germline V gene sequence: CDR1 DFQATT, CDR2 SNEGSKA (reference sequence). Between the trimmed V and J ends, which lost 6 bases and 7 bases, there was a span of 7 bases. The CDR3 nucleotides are TGCAGTGCAGGGGGAAATTCACCCCTCCACTTT. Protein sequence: CSAGGNSPLHF.

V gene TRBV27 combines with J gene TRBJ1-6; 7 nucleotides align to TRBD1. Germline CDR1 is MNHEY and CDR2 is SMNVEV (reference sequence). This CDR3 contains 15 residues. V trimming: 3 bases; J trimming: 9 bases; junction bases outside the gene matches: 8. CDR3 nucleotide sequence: TGTGCCAGCAGTTTTAGAGGGGGCGGAATTTCACCCCTCCACTTT. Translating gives CASSFRGGGISPLHF.

CDR3 protein: CAWTRTRNTGELFF. The CDR3, as DNA: TGTGCCTGGACTAGGACTAGGAACACCGGGGAGCTGTTTTTT. The genes are TRBV30 and TRBJ2-2; 7 nucleotides line up with TRBD2. The CDR3 has 14 residues. Germline assignment: CDR1 GTSNPN and CDR2 SVGIG (reference sequence). V lost 4 bases to trimming and J lost 1 base; unmatched junction nucleotides: 3.

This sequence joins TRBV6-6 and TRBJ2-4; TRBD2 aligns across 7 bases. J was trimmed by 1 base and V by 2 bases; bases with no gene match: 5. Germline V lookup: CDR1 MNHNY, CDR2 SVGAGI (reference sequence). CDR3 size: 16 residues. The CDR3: CASSYDRGVAKNIQYF. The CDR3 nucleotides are TGTGCCAGCAGTTACGATCGGGGGGTGGCCAAAAACATTCAGTACTTC.

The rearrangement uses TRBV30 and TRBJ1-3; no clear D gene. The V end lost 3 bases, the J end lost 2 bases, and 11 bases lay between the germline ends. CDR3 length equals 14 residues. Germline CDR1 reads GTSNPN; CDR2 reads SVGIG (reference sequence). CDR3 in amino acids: CAWRTAAAGNTIYF. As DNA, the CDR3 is TGTGCCTGGAGGACGGCAGCGGCTGGAAACACCATATATTTT.

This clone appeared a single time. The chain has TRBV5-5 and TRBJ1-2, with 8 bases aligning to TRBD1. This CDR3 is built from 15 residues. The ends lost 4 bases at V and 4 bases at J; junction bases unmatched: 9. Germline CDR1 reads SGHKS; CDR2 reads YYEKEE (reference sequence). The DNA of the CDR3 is TGTGCCAGCAGCCGCTGGCAGGGGGCCCCCTATGGCTACACCTTC. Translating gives CASSRWQGAPYGYTF. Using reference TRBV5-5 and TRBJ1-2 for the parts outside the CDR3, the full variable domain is DAGVTQSPTHLIKTRGQQVTLRCSPISGHKSVSWYQQVLGQGPQFIFQYYEKEERGRGNFPDRFSARQFPNYSSELNVNALLLGDSALYLCASSRWQGAPYGYTFGSGTRLTVV.

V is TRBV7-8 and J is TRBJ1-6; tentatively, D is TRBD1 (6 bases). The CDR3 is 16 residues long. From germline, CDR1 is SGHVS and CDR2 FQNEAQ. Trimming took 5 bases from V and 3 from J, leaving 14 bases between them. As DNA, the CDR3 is TGTGCCAGCAGCCGCAGGGGCCTCAACTATAATTCACCCCTCCACTTT. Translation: CASSRRGLNYNSPLHF.

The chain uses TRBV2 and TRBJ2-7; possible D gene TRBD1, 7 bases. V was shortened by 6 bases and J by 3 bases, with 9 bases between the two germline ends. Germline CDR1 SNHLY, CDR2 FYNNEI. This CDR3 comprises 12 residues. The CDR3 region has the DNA TGTGCCAGCAGGCGGGACAGCTACGAGCAGTACGTC. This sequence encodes CASRRDSYEQYV.

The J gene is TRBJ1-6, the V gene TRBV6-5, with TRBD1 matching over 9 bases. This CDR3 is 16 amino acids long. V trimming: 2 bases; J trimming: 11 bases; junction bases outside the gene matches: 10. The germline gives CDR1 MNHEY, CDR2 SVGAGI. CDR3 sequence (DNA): TGTGCCAGCAGTTACCCACTCCACAGGGGGCGTACACCCCTCCACTTT. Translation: CASSYPLHRGRTPLHF.

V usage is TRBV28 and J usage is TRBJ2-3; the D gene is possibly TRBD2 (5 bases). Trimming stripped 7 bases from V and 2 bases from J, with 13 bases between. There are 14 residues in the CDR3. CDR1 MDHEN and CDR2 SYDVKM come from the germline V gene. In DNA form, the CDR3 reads TGTGCCAGCACCCAAAGAGGGTTCACAGATACGCAGTATTTT. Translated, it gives CASTQRGFTDTQYF.